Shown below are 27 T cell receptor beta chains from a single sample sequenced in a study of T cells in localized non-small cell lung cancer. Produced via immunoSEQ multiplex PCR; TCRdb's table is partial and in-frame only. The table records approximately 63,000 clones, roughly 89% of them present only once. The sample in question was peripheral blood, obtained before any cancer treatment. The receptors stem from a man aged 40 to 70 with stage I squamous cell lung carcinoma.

The CDR3 reads CASSLSWSTDTQYF. The CDR3 DNA reads TGTGCCAGCAGCCTCTCGTGGAGCACAGATACGCAGTATTTT. The chain employs TRBV5-4 and TRBJ2-3, with D hard to call. Trimming pared 4 bases from V and 0 bases from J, leaving 9 bases between. The CDR3 has 14 amino acids. The V gene's germline CDR1 is SGHNT and CDR2 YYREEE (reference sequence).

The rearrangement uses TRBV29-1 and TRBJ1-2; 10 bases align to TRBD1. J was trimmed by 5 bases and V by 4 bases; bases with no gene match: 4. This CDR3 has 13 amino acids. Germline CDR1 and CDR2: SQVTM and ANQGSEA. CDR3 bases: TGCAGCGTTGGGACAGGGGGTGGTTATGGCTACACCTTC. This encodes CSVGTGGGYGYTF.

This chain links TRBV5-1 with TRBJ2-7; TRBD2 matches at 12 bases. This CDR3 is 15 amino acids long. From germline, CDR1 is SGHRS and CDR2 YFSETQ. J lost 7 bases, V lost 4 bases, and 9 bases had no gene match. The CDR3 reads CASSVSSGRAKEQYF. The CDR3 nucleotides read TGCGCCAGCAGCGTCTCTAGCGGGAGGGCCAAAGAGCAGTACTTC.

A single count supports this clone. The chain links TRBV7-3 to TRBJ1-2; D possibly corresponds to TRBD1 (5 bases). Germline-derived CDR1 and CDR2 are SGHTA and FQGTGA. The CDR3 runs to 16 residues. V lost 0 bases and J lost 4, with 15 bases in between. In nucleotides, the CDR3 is TGTGCCAGCAGCTTAACACCTGCCCTTAGGGGCTATGGCTACACCTTC. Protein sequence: CASSLTPALRGYGYTF. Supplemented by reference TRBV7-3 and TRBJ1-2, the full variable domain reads GAGVSQTPSNKVTEKGKYVELRCDPISGHTALYWYRQSLGQGPEFLIYFQGTGAADDSGLPNDRFFAVRPEGSVSTLKIQRTERGDSAVYLCASSLTPALRGYGYTFGSGTRLTVV.

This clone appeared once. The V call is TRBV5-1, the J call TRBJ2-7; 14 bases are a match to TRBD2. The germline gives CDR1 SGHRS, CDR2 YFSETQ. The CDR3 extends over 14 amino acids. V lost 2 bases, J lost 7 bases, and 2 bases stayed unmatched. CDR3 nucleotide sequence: TGCGCCAGCAGCTTAGGGACTAGCGGGAGAGAGCAGTACTTC. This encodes CASSLGTSGREQYF.

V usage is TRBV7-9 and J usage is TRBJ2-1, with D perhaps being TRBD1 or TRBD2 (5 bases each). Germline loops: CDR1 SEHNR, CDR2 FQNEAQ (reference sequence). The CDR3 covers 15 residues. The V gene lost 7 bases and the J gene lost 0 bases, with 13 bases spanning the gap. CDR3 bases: TGTGCCAGCACTGAGGGGAGCAGCTCCTACAATGAGCAGTTCTTC. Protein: CASTEGSSSYNEQFF.

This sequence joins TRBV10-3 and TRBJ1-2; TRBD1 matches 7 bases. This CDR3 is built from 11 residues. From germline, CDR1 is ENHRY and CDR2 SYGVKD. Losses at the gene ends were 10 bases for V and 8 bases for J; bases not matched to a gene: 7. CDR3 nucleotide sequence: TGTGCCACTTCGACAGGGTCCGGCTACACCTTC. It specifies CATSTGSGYTF.

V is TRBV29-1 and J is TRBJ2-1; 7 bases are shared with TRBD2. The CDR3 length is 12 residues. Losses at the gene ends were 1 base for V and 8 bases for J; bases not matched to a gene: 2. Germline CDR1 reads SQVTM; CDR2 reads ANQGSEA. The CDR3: CSVEGGGDEQFF. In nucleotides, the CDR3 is TGCAGCGTTGAAGGGGGAGGGGATGAGCAGTTCTTC.

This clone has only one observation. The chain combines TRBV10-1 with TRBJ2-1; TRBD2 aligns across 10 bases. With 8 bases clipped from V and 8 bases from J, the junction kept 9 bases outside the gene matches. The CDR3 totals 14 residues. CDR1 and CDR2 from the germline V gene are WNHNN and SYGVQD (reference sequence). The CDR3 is CASSASGSNYEQFF. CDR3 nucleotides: TGCGCCAGCTCGGCTAGCGGGAGTAATTATGAGCAGTTCTTC.

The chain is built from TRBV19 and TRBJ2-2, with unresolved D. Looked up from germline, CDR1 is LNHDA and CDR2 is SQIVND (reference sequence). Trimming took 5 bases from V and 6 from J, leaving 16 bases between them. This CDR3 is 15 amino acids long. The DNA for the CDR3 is TGTGCCAGTAGTCCGACACCTGGCGGAGCCGGGGAGCTGTTTTTT. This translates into CASSPTPGGAGELFF.

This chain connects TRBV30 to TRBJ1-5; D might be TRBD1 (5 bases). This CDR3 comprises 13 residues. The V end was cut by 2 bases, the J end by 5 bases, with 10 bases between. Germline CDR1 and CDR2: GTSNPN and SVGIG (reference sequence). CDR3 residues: CAWSTQEYQPQHF. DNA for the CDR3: TGTGCCTGGAGTACACAGGAGTATCAGCCCCAGCATTTT.

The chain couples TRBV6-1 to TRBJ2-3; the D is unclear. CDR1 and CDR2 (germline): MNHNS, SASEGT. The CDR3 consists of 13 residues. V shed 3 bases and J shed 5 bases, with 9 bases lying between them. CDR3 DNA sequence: TGTGCCAGCAGTGATATCGAGAGAGATACGCAGTATTTT. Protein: CASSDIERDTQYF.

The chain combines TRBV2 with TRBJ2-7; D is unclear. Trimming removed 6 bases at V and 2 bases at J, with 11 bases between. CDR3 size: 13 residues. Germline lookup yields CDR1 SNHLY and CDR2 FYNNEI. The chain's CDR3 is CASRDDSPYEQYF. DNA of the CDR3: TGTGCCAGCAGGGACGATAGCCCCTACGAGCAGTACTTC.

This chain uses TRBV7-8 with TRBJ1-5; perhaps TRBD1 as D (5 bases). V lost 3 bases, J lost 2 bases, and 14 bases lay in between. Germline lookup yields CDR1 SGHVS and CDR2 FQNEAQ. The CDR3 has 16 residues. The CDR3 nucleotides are TGTGCCAGCAGCTTGGGGACGCGAGGAGGCAATCAGCCCCAGCATTTT. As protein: CASSLGTRGGNQPQHF.

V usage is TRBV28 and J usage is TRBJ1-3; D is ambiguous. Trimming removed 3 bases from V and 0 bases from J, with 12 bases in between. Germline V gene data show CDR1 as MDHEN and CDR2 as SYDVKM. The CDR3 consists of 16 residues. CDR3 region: CASSFFLSSSGNTIYF. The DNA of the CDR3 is TGTGCCAGCAGTTTCTTTCTCTCGAGCTCTGGAAACACCATATATTTT.

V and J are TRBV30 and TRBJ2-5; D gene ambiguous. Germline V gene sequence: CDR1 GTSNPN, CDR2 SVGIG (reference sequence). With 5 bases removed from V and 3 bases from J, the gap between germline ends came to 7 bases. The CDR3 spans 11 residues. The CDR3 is CAWGREETQYF. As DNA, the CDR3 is TGTGCCTGGGGGCGCGAAGAGACCCAGTACTTC.

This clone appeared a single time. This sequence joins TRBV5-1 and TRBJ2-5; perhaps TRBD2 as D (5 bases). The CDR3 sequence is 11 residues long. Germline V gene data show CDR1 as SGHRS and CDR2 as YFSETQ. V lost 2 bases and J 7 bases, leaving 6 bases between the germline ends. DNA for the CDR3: TGCGCCAGCAGCTTAGAGGGGACCCAGTACTTC. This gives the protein CASSLEGTQYF.

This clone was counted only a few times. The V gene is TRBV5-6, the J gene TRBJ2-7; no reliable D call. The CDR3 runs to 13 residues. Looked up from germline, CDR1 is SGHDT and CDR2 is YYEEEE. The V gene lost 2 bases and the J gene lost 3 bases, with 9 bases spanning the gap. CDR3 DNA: TGTGCCAGCAGCTTCGGGCAGAACTACGAGCAGTACTTC. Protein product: CASSFGQNYEQYF.

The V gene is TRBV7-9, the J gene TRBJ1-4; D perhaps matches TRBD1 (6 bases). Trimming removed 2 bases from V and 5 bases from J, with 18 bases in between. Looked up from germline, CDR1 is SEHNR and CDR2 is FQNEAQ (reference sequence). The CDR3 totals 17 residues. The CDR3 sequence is CASSLTPGGGGNEKLFF. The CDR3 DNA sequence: TGTGCCAGCAGCTTAACCCCAGGCGGGGGCGGGAATGAAAAACTGTTTTTT. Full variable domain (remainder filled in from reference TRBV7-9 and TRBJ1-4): DTGVSQNPRHKITKRGQNVTFRCDPISEHNRLYWYRQTLGQGPEFLTYFQNEAQLEKSRLLSDRFSAERPKGSFSTLEIQRTEQGDSAMYLCASSLTPGGGGNEKLFFGSGTQLSVL.

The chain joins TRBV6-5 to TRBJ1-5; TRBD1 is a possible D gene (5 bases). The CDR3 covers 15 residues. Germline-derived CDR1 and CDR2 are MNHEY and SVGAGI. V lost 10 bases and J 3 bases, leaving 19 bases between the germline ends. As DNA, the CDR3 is TGTGCCACTACCGGGGGGTCGAACGTCAATCAGCCCCAGCATTTT. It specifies CATTGGSNVNQPQHF.

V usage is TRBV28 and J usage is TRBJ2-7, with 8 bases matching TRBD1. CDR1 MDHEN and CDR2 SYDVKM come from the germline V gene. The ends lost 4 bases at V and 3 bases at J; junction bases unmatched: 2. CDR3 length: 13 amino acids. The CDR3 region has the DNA TGTGCCAGCAGTTGGACAGGGCGCTACGAGCAGTACTTC. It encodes CASSWTGRYEQYF.

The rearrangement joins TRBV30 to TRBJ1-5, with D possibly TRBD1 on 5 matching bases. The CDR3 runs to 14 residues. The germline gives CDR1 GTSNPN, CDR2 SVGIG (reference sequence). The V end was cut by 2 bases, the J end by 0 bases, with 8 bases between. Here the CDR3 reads CAWSSGISNQPQHF. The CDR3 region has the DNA TGTGCCTGGAGTTCAGGGATTAGCAATCAGCCCCAGCATTTT.

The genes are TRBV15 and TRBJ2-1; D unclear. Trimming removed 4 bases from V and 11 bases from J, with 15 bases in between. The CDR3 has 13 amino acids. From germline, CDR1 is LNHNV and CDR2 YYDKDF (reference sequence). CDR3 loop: CATSTEILMQQFF. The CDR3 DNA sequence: TGTGCCACCAGCACCGAAATCCTAATGCAGCAGTTCTTC.

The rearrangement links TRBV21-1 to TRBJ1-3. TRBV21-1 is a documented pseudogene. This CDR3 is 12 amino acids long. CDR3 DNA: TGTGCCAGCAGCAAAGGTGGAAACACCATATATTTT. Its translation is CASSKGGNTIYF.

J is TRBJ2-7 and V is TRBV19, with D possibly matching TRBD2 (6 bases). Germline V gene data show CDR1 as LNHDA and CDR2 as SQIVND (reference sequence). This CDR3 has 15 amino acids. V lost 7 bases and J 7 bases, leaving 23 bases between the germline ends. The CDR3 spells CASTRSGAQSHEQYF. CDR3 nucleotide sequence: TGTGCCAGTACCCGTAGCGGAGCCCAGTCCCATGAGCAGTACTTC.

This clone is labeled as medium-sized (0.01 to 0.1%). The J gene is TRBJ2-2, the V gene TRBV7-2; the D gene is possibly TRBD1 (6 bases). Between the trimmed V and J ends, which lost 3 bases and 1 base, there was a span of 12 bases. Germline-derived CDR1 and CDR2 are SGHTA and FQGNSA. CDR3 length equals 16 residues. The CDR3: CASSFPSTGNTGELFF. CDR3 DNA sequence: TGTGCCAGCAGCTTCCCCTCGACAGGGAACACCGGGGAGCTGTTTTTT.

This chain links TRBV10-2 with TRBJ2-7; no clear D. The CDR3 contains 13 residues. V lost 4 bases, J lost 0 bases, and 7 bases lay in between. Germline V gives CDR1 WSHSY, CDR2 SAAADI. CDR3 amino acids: CASSVKVSYEQYF. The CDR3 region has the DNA TGCGCCAGCAGTGTCAAAGTCTCCTACGAGCAGTACTTC.